Sequencing of this TCR beta chain was carried out in a study of yellow fever vaccine responses in identical twins. Study-wide points: It has been reported that, in twins, the vaccine T cell response seemed partly convergent and partly personalized.

MiXCR, applied by TCRdb to the RT-PCR reads, yields one record per CDR3 protein. The data hold under 30,000 distinct CDR3 sequences, with roughly 73% observed a single time. CDR3 size: 14 residues. With V trimmed by 7 bases and J by 4 bases, 8 bases remained unmatched. Per the germline V gene, CDR1 is MNHNS and CDR2 is SASEGT. As to this clonotype: Antigen unknown.

Specimen: T cells from blood (PBMCs), unsorted or a sorted subset (not recorded which), collected before or after yellow fever vaccination (not recorded which). V gene TRBV6-1 combines with J gene TRBJ2-3; 7 bases agree with TRBD1. This TCR was recovered from a woman under 30 who received the yellow fever vaccine. CDR3 loop: CASTRDSLADTQYF. The CDR3 nucleotides are TGTGCCAGCACTCGGGACAGTTTAGCAGATACGCAGTATTTT.